This T cell receptor beta chain was profiled in a study of blood T cell repertoires in COVID-19. For the study at large: Nucleic acid was either cDNA or gDNA, and it came from T cells, B-cell-depleted T cells, or PBMCs.

Per the study methods: It was from reference gene primer amplification that nucleated cell counts were estimated. Here immunoSEQ multiplex PCR was the method, and the copy in TCRdb shows in-frame clones only, minus some. The V and J calls and the clone size are those of that table, but D and trimming were determined from the DNA. Here the sample spans 110,000 or so clones, 70% to 90% being singletons. The V gene lost 3 bases and the J gene lost 6 bases, with 15 bases spanning the gap. The length of the CDR3 is 14 residues. Germline V gives CDR1 LGHDT, CDR2 YNNKEL (reference sequence). J is TRBJ2-7 and V is TRBV3-1 (or the pseudogene TRBV3-2); D possibly corresponds to TRBD2 (6 bases). The sequencing input was peripheral blood. The sequence was collected from a woman between 45 and 60 years old with acute or convalescent COVID-19. The CDR3 coding sequence is TGTGCCAGCAGCCAGGCGGGACCTACCCTCGAGCAGTACTTC. Its translation: CASSQAGPTLEQYF.